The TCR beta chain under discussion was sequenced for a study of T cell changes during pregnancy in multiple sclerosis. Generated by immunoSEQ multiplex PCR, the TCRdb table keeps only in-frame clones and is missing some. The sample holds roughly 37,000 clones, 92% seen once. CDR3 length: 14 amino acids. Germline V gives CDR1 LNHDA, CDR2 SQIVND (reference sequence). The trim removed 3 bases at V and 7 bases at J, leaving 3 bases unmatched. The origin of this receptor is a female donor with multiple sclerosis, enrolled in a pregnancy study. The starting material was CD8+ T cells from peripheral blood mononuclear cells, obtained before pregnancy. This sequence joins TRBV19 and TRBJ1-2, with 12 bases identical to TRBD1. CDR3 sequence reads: CASSMGQGAGGYTF. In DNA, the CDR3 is TGTGCCAGTAGTATGGGACAGGGGGCCGGTGGCTACACCTTC.